A selection of T cell receptor beta chains follows, all from one sample in a study of shared clonotypes between healthy human individuals. The repertoire was sequenced with immunoSEQ multiplex PCR; TCRdb's copy has only in-frame clones and lacks some. The table shows some 1.5 million clones, with 95% to 99% occurring only once. Sequencing was carried out using naive CD4+ T cells sorted from blood. These receptors came from a man aged 25 to 40 in good health. The CDR3 runs from the conserved cysteine through the conserved F or W. Each record gives: J gene, D gene, clone size, V gene, CDR3 protein, CDR3 DNA. D genes are given only for firm matches. Where a row states a size, it is once, few, many or the class of an expanded clone; other rows omit it.

TRBJ1-1	NA	NA	TRBV19	CASSIVNSEAFF	TGTGCCAGTAGTATTGTTAATTCTGAAGCTTTCTTT
TRBJ2-7	TRBD2	NA	TRBV18	CASSPASGRAKEQYF	TGTGCCAGCTCACCGGCTAGCGGGAGGGCCAAAGAGCAGTACTTC
TRBJ2-1	NA	NA	TRBV5-6	CASSPFGLYNEQFF	TGTGCCAGCAGCCCCTTCGGGCTCTACAATGAGCAGTTCTTC
TRBJ1-3	NA	NA	TRBV18	CASSPPTGRSGNTIYF	TGTGCCAGCTCACCACCGACAGGACGCTCTGGAAACACCATATATTTT
TRBJ1-5	NA	once	TRBV28	CASSLRTGPQHF	TGTGCCAGCAGTCTTAGGACCGGACCCCAGCATTTT
TRBJ2-7	TRBD2	NA	TRBV2	CASSGTSSVLRRHF	TGTGCCAGCAGCGGGACTAGCTCAGTCCTACGGCGGCACTTC
TRBJ1-4	NA	NA	TRBV28	CASSLQDEKLFF	TGTGCCAGCAGTTTGCAGGACGAAAAACTGTTTTTT
TRBJ1-2	NA	NA	TRBV6-5	CASSYGRGRHGYTF	TGTGCCAGCAGTTACGGTAGGGGGAGGCATGGCTACACCTTC
TRBJ2-7	NA	NA	TRBV28	CASISTGLRPYEQYF	TGTGCCAGTATAAGCACCGGGCTCCGTCCCTACGAGCAGTACTTC
TRBJ2-3	NA	NA	TRBV5-1	CASSHRDSTDTQYF	TGCGCCAGCAGCCACCGGGACAGCACAGATACGCAGTATTTT
TRBJ2-3	NA	NA	TRBV2	CASNPDTDTQYF	TGTGCCAGCAACCCAGACACAGATACGCAGTATTTT
TRBJ2-7	TRBD1	NA	TRBV18	CASSPSPTGVEQYF	TGTGCCAGCTCACCATCCCCGACAGGGGTCGAGCAGTACTTC
TRBJ2-7	TRBD2	once	TRBV6-1	CASRGVAYEQYF	TGTGCCAGTCGGGGGGTAGCCTACGAGCAGTACTTC
TRBJ1-4	NA	NA	TRBV9	CASRRTDNEKLFF	TGTGCCAGCAGGAGGACGGATAATGAAAAACTGTTTTTT
TRBJ2-6	NA	NA	TRBV5-1	CASSDGRSGANVLTF	TGCGCCTCTTCGGACGGCCGCTCTGGGGCCAACGTCCTGACTTTC
TRBJ2-1	NA	NA	TRBV7-9	CASSQTPGEQFF	TGTGCCAGCAGCCAAACCCCGGGTGAGCAGTTCTTC
TRBJ2-1	TRBD1	once	TRBV2	CASSVDRGGYNEQFF	TGTGCCAGCAGTGTGGACAGGGGGGGGTACAATGAGCAGTTCTTC
TRBJ1-1	NA	NA	TRBV29-1	CSVGGRMNTEAFF	TGCAGCGTTGGTGGACGGATGAACACTGAAGCTTTCTTT
TRBJ2-3	NA	NA	TRBV6-4	CASSDSKGDTQYF	TGTGCCAGCAGTGACTCGAAGGGGGATACGCAGTATTTT
TRBJ1-5	TRBD1	NA	TRBV27	CASSTTTGVGNQPQHF	TGTGCCAGCAGCACCACGACAGGGGTAGGGAATCAGCCCCAGCATTTT
TRBJ2-1	NA	NA	TRBV28	CASVPRASYNEQFF	TGTGCCAGCGTCCCTAGAGCCTCCTACAATGAGCAGTTCTTC
TRBJ1-1	TRBD1	NA	TRBV19	CASSPQGAFTEAFF	TGTGCCAGTAGCCCTCAGGGGGCGTTCACTGAAGCTTTCTTT
TRBJ2-1	TRBD2	NA	TRBV5-1	CASSFAGGINEQFF	TGCGCCAGCAGCTTCGCGGGAGGGATCAATGAGCAGTTCTTC
TRBJ2-3	TRBD2	NA	TRBV5-1	CASSLTSGRAGTDTQYF	TGCGCCAGCAGCTTGACTAGCGGGAGGGCCGGCACAGATACGCAGTATTTT
TRBJ2-1	NA	NA	TRBV11-3	CASSSGRMSSYNEQFF	TGTGCCAGCAGCTCGGGACGGATGAGCTCCTACAATGAGCAGTTCTTC
TRBJ1-5	NA	NA	TRBV28	CASSNLLDQPQHF	TGTGCCAGCAGTAACCTACTGGATCAGCCCCAGCATTTT
TRBJ1-3	TRBD1	NA	TRBV10-3	CAISRTGGHGNTIYF	TGTGCCATCAGCAGGACAGGCGGACATGGAAACACCATATATTTT
TRBJ2-1	TRBD2	NA	TRBV7-4	CASSLPAGEGNEQFF	TGTGCCAGCAGCTTACCCGCGGGAGAGGGGAATGAGCAGTTCTTC
TRBJ2-1	TRBD2	NA	TRBV7-9	CASSLGRLAGDEQFF	TGTGCCAGCAGCTTAGGGAGACTAGCGGGAGATGAGCAGTTCTTC
TRBJ2-4	TRBD1	once	TRBV7-9	CASSSRETGFGKNIQYF	TGTGCCAGCAGCTCGAGAGAGACAGGGTTTGGCAAAAACATTCAGTACTTC
TRBJ1-1	TRBD1	NA	TRBV18	CASSPRSGGPLDTEAFF	TGTGCCAGCTCACCACGGTCAGGGGGGCCCCTGGACACTGAAGCTTTCTTT
TRBJ2-1	TRBD2	NA	TRBV6-6	CASKRESAADEQFF	TGTGCCAGCAAGCGGGAGTCCGCTGCAGATGAGCAGTTCTTC
TRBJ1-2	NA	NA	TRBV2	CASSESGFYGYTF	TGTGCCAGCAGTGAATCAGGGTTTTATGGCTACACCTTC
TRBJ1-1	TRBD1	NA	TRBV5-4	CASSLGQGKHTEAFF	TGTGCCAGCAGCTTGGGACAGGGCAAACACACTGAAGCTTTCTTT
TRBJ2-5	NA	NA	TRBV6-5	CASSYGAGRETQYF	TGTGCCAGCAGTTACGGGGCGGGGAGGGAGACCCAGTACTTC
TRBJ1-3	NA	NA	TRBV7-2	CASSSEGGSGNTIYF	TGTGCCAGCAGCTCGGAAGGGGGCTCTGGAAACACCATATATTTT
TRBJ1-5	NA	NA	TRBV11-2	CASSYSSNQPQHF	TGTGCCAGCAGCTACTCGAGCAATCAGCCCCAGCATTTT